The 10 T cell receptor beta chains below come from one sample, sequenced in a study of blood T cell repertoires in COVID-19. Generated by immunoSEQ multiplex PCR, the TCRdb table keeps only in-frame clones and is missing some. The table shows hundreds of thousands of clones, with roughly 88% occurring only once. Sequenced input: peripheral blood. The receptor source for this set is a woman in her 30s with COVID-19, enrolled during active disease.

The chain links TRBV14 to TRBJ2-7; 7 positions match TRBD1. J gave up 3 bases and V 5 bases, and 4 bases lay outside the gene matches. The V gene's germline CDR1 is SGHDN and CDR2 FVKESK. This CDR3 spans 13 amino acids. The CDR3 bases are TGTGCCAGCAGCGAGGGGGCTATCTACGAGCAGTACTTC. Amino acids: CASSEGAIYEQYF.

CDR3 coding DNA: TGCGCCAGCAGCCAATTCGCCCTCAGGGTTTCGAATGAGCAGTTCTTC. Translating gives CASSQFALRVSNEQFF. The chain links TRBV4-1 to TRBJ2-1; D possibly corresponds to TRBD1 (5 bases). Deletions cut 2 bases from V and 7 bases from J, with 18 bases between. CDR3 length: 16 residues. Germline-derived CDR1 and CDR2 are MGHRA and YSYEKL.

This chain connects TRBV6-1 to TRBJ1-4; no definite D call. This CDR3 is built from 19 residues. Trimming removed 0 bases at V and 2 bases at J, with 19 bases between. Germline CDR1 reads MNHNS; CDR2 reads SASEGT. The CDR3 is CASSEAPFTHGGTNEKLFF. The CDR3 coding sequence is TGTGCCAGCAGTGAAGCGCCGTTTACCCACGGAGGGACTAATGAAAAACTGTTTTTT.

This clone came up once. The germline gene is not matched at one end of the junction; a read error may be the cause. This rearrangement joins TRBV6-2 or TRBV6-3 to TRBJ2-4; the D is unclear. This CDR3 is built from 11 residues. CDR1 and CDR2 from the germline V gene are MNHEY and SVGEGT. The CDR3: CASSYSGRWDF. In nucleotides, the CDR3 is TGTGCCAGCAGTTACTCGGGCCGGTGGGACTTC.

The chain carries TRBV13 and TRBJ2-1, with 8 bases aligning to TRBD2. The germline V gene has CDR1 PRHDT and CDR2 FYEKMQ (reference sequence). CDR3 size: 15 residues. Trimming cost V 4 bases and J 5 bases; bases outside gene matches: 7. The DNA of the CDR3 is TGTGCCAGCAGCTCCGGACTGACTAGCGACAATGAGCAGTTCTTC. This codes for CASSSGLTSDNEQFF.

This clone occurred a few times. The CDR3 here is CSASRTGGGTEAFF. The CDR3, as DNA: TGCAGTGCTAGTAGAACAGGGGGGGGTACTGAAGCTTTCTTT. The genes are TRBV20-1 and TRBJ1-1; TRBD1 aligns across 8 bases. Germline CDR1 and CDR2: DFQATT and SNEGSKA (reference sequence). J was trimmed by 5 bases and V by 3 bases; bases with no gene match: 8. This CDR3 spans 14 amino acids.

CDR3 sequence reads: CASSPGTLGGGNQPQHF. For the CDR3, the DNA is TGTGCCAGCAGTCCTGGGACCCTAGGGGGTGGCAATCAGCCCCAGCATTTT. This chain uses TRBV6-6 with TRBJ1-5; the D gene is possibly TRBD1 (6 bases). The V and J ends lost 5 bases and 2 bases respectively, with 19 bases between them. Germline V gene sequence: CDR1 MNHNY, CDR2 SVGAGI (reference sequence). The CDR3 has 17 residues.

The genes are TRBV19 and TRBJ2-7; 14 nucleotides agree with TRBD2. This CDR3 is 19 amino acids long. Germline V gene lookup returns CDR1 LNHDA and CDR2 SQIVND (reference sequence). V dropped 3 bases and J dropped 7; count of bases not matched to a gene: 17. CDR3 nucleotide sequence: TGTGCCAGTAGTATTGCCATTGCGGGACTAGCGGGAGTCCCATGGGAGCAGTACGTC. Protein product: CASSIAIAGLAGVPWEQYV.

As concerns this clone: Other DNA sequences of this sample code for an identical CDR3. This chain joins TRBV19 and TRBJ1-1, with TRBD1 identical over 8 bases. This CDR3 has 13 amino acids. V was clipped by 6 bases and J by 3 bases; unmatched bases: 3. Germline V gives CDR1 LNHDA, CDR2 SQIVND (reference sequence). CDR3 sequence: CASSEDRDTEAFF. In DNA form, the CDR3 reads TGTGCCAGTAGCGAGGACAGGGACACTGAAGCTTTCTTT.

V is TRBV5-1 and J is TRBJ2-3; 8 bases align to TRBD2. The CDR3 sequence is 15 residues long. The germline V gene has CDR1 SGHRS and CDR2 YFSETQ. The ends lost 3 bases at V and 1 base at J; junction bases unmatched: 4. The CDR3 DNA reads TGCGCCAGCAGCTCCTCACTAGCGGGCACAGATACGCAGTATTTT. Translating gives CASSSSLAGTDTQYF.